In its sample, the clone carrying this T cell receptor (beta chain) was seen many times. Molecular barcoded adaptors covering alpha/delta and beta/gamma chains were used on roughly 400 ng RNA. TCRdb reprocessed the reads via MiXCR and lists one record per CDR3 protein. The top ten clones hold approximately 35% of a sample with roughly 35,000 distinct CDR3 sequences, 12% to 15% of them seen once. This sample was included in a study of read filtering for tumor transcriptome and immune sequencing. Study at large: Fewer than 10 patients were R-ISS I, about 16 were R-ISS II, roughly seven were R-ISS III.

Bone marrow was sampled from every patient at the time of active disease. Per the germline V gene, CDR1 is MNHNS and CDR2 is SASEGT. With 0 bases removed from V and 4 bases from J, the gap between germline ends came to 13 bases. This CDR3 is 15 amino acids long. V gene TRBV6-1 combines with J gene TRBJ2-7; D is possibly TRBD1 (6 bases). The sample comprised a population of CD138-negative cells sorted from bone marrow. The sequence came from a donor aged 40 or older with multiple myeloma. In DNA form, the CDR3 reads TGTGCCAGCAGTGAAGCCGGCGGCAGGGGTTACGAGCAGTACTTC. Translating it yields CASSEAGGRGYEQYF.